The T cell receptor (beta chain) described here comes from a study of CXCR3-negative and CXCR3-positive naive CD8 T cells. Study outcomes and limitations: CXCR3-positive naive cells carried more hydrophobic TRB CDR3s than CXCR3-negative ones. Both naive subsets, CXCR3-negative and CXCR3-positive, displayed similar TRBV-TRBJ usage, unlike memory cells.

Worth noting for this clonotype: No antigen is known for it.

Every CD8+ T cell subset underwent triplicate sorting at roughly 320,000 cells apiece. Naive CD8+ T lymphocytes were specified as CD45RO-CCR7+CD27+CD95-. CDR1 is MNHNS and CDR2 is SASEGT in the germline V gene. The CDR3 runs 16 residues. In preparing the TRB cDNA libraries, 5' RACE with UMI labels was used. TCRdb reanalyzed the 5' RACE reads, giving one entry per CDR3 protein sequence and no DNA. The sample includes under 150,000 distinct CDR3 sequences. The clonotype comes from a human donor in good health. Some clones in this sample may be carry-over from other donors' samples. J is TRBJ2-3 and V is TRBV6-1; TCRdb's D gene call, TRBD2, goes unchecked for lack of DNA. What was sequenced was naive CXCR3+ CD8+ T cells from blood. Described subset: CD45RO-CCR7+CD27+CD95- naive CD8+ T cells expressing CXCR3 (TNR3+). CDR3 in amino acids: CASRGGRTGVADTQYF.